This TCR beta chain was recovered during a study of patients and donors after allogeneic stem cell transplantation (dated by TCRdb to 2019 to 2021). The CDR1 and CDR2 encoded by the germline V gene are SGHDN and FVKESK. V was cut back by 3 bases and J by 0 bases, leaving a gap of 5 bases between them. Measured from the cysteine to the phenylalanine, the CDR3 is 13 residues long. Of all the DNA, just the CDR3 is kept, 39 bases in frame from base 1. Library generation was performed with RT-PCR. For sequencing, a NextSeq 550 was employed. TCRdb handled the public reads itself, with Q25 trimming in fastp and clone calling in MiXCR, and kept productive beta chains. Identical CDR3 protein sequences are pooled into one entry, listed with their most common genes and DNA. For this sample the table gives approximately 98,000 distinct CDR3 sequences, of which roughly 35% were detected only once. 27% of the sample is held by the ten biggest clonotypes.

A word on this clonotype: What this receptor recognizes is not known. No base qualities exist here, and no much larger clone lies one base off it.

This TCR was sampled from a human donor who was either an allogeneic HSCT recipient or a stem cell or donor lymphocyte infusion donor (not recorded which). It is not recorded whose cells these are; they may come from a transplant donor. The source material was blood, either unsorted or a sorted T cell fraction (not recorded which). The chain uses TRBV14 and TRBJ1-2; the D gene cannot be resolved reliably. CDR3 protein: CASSQQPNYGYTF. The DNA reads TGTGCCAGCAGCCAGCAGCCTAACTATGGCTACACCTTC.